This passage covers 14 T cell receptor beta chains from one sample sequenced in a study of OX40 agonist ivuxolimab in advanced cancers. Clones were read by immunoSEQ multiplex PCR, and TCRdb kept only the in-frame ones, dropping some. There are approximately 74,000 clones in the sample; roughly nine tenths occur only once, and 0.25% to 0.3% lies in the top ten. This material consisted of CD4+ or CD8+ T cells sorted from blood, taken in a trial of the OX40 agonist ivuxolimab. These TCRs come from an adult with an advanced solid tumor such as melanoma, head and neck, liver or kidney cancer.

V is TRBV5-4 and J is TRBJ1-2; perhaps TRBD1 as D (5 bases). Trimming took off 4 bases at V and 0 bases at J, with 16 bases between the two ends. Germline assignment: CDR1 SGHNT and CDR2 YYREEE (reference sequence). The CDR3 sequence is 16 residues long. CDR3 region: CASSGGRERANYGYTF. For the CDR3, the DNA is TGTGCCAGCAGCGGGGGACGCGAAAGAGCTAACTATGGCTACACCTTC.

The CDR3 DNA is TGTGCCAGCAGTGAAGCGCTAGGGGCCAATCAGCCCCAGCATTTT. As protein: CASSEALGANQPQHF. The chain has TRBV6-1 and TRBJ1-5; D perhaps matches TRBD1 (5 bases). Germline CDR1 MNHNS, CDR2 SASEGT. This CDR3 contains 15 residues. Trimming shortened V by 0 bases and J by 3 bases, and 9 bases separated the two germline ends.

The chain recombines TRBV7-9 with TRBJ2-5, with D unresolved. Germline V gene lookup returns CDR1 SEHNR and CDR2 FQNEAQ (reference sequence). V dropped 6 bases and J dropped 2 bases, with 13 bases sitting between them. The CDR3 has 14 amino acids. Written as DNA, the CDR3 is TGTGCCAGCAGACGGCCCGGGTCTCAAGAGACCCAGTACTTC. This gives the protein CASRRPGSQETQYF.

This clone was observed a few times. V gene TRBV19 combines with J gene TRBJ1-5; possible D gene TRBD1, 6 bases. The V end was cut by 6 bases, the J end by 5 bases, with 8 bases between. There are 12 residues in the CDR3. Germline CDR1 and CDR2: LNHDA and SQIVND (reference sequence). CDR3 residues: CASSHRDQPQHF. The DNA for the CDR3 is TGTGCCAGTAGCCACAGGGATCAGCCCCAGCATTTT.

This clone appeared a single time. The genes are TRBV7-9 and TRBJ1-2, with D hard to call. Trimming shortened V by 3 bases and J by 2 bases, and 7 bases separated the two germline ends. There are 13 residues in the CDR3. CDR1 is SEHNR, CDR2 FQNEAQ, per germline (reference sequence). DNA for the CDR3: TGTGCCAGCAGCTTGTCTCAGAACTATGGCTACACCTTC. Residues: CASSLSQNYGYTF.

The chain carries TRBV5-1 and TRBJ2-2; 9 positions agree with TRBD1. This CDR3 region has 15 residues. With V trimmed by 4 bases and J by 2 bases, 3 bases remained unmatched. The germline V gene has CDR1 SGHRS and CDR2 YFSETQ. The CDR3 DNA is TGCGCCAGCAGCAAGGGACAGGGAAACACCGGGGAGCTGTTTTTT. It codes for CASSKGQGNTGELFF.

The chain links TRBV28 to TRBJ1-2, with D maybe TRBD1 (5 bases). This CDR3 has 14 residues. The germline V and J ends were trimmed by 7 bases and 4 bases, with 16 bases remaining between them. Germline CDR1 MDHEN, CDR2 SYDVKM. CDR3 sequence: CASNLLGGGYGYTF. DNA for the CDR3: TGTGCCAGCAATCTCCTGGGGGGGGGCTATGGCTACACCTTC.

This chain uses TRBV19 with TRBJ2-7, with TRBD1 identical over 7 bases. This CDR3 is built from 15 residues. CDR1 is LNHDA and CDR2 is SQIVND in the germline V gene (reference sequence). With V trimmed by 3 bases and J by 4 bases, 9 bases remained unmatched. CDR3 residues: CASSIHQGDVYEQYF. The CDR3 DNA is TGTGCCAGTAGTATCCACCAGGGGGATGTATACGAGCAGTACTTC.

The chain couples TRBV15 to TRBJ1-1, with 9 nucleotides matching TRBD1. V lost 0 bases and J lost 2; bases outside the gene matches: 4. CDR1 LNHNV and CDR2 YYDKDF come from the germline V gene (reference sequence). This CDR3 has 16 residues. The CDR3: CATSRDRGQGNTEAFF. CDR3 DNA sequence: TGTGCCACCAGCAGAGATCGGGGACAGGGAAACACTGAAGCTTTCTTT. Full variable domain (remainder filled in from reference TRBV15 and TRBJ1-1): DAMVIQNPRYQVTQFGKPVTLSCSQTLNHNVMYWYQQKSSQAPKLLFHYYDKDFNNEADTPDNFQSRRPNTSFCFLDIRSPGLGDTAMYLCATSRDRGQGNTEAFFGQGTRLTVV.

The chain links TRBV7-8 to TRBJ1-1; D is uncertain. Trimming cost V 2 bases and J 1 base, with 5 bases left between them. CDR3 length: 13 amino acids. The germline gives CDR1 SGHVS, CDR2 FQNEAQ. The CDR3 loop reads CASSLSQNTEAFF. The DNA for the CDR3 is TGTGCCAGCAGCTTATCACAGAACACTGAAGCTTTCTTT.

V and J are TRBV5-5 and TRBJ2-1; D is perhaps TRBD1 or TRBD2 (5 bases each). With 0 bases removed from V and 3 bases from J, the gap between germline ends came to 13 bases. The CDR3 length is 16 residues. Germline V gene sequence: CDR1 SGHKS, CDR2 YYEKEE (reference sequence). CDR3 DNA sequence: TGTGCCAGCAGCTTGGGTTCAGGGACCAACTACAATGAGCAGTTCTTC. Translation gives CASSLGSGTNYNEQFF.

CDR3 protein: CASSPQQGANYGYTF. DNA of the CDR3: TGTGCCAGCTCACCACAACAGGGGGCTAACTATGGCTACACCTTC. The chain combines TRBV18 with TRBJ1-2; TRBD1 agrees at 8 bases. This CDR3 has 15 residues. Looked up from germline, CDR1 is KGHSH and CDR2 is LQKENI. Trimming at V came to 1 base and at J to 0 bases, leaving 1 base not matched to a gene.

The chain employs TRBV18 and TRBJ1-2, with 8 nucleotides matching TRBD1. This CDR3 region has 15 residues. Unmatched junction bases numbered 5, after V lost 3 bases and J lost 2 bases. Germline V gene data show CDR1 as KGHSH and CDR2 as LQKENI. The CDR3, as DNA: TGTGCCAGCTCACCCGGACAGGGAAGAAACTATGGCTACACCTTC. This gives the protein CASSPGQGRNYGYTF. Complete variable domain (other parts from reference TRBV18 and TRBJ1-2): NAGVMQNPRHLVRRRGQEARLRCSPMKGHSHVYWYRQLPEEGLKFMVYLQKENIIDESGMPKERFSAEFPKEGPSILRIQQVVRGDSAAYFCASSPGQGRNYGYTFGSGTRLTVV.

The rearrangement links TRBV6-1 to TRBJ1-5; unclear D gene. This CDR3 is built from 11 residues. Germline values: CDR1 MNHNS, CDR2 SASEGT. V lost 6 bases and J 1 base, leaving 1 base between the germline ends. The CDR3 here is CASRSNQPQHF. In nucleotides, the CDR3 is TGTGCCAGCAGGAGCAATCAGCCCCAGCATTTT.